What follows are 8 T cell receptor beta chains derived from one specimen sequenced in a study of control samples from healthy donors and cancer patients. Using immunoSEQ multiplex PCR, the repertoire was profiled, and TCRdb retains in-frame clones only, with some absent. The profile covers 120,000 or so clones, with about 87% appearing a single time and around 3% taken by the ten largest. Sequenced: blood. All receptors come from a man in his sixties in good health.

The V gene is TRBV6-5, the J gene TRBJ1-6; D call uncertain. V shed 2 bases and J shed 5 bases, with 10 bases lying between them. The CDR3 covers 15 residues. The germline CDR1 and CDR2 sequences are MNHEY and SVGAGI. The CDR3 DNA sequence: TGTGCCAGCAGTTACCGGGAATCCAATAATTCACCCCTCCACTTT. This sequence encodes CASSYRESNNSPLHF.

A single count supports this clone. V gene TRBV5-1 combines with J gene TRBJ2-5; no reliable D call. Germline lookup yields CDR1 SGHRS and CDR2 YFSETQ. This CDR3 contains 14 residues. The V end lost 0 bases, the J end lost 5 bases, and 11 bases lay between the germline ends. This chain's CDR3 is CASSLGTPVETQYF. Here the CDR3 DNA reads TGCGCCAGCAGCTTGGGCACCCCCGTGGAGACCCAGTACTTC. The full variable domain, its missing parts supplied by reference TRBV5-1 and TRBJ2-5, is KAGVTQTPRYLIKTRGQQVTLSCSPISGHRSVSWYQQTPGQGLQFLFEYFSETQRNKGNFPGRFSGRQFSNSRSEMNVSTLELGDSALYLCASSLGTPVETQYFGPGTRLLVL.

The CDR3 DNA reads TGTGCCAGCAGTCCTACCGACAGGACCAATCAGCCCCAGCATTTT. It codes for CASSPTDRTNQPQHF. The chain links TRBV6-6 to TRBJ1-5, with D possibly matching TRBD1 (6 bases). CDR1 is MNHNY and CDR2 is SVGAGI in the germline V gene (reference sequence). V dropped 5 bases and J dropped 3 bases, with 14 bases sitting between them. This CDR3 contains 15 residues.

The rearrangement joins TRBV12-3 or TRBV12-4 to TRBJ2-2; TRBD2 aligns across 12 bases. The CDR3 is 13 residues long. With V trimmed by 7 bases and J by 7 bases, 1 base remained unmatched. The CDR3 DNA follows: TGTGCCAGCACTAGCGGGGGGGGCGGGGAGCTGTTTTTT. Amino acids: CASTSGGGGELFF.

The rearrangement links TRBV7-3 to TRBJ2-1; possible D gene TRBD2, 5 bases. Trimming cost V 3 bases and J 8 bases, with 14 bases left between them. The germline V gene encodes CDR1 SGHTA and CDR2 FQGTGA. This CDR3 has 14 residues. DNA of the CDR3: TGTGCCAGCAGCTTGGGCCTCAACGGGGATGAGCAGTTCTTC. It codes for CASSLGLNGDEQFF.

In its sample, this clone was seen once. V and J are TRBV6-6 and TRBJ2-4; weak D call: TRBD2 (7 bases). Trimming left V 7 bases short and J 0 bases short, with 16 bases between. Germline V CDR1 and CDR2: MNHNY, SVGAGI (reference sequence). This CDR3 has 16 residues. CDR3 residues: CASTPRGGVAKNIQYF. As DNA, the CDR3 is TGTGCCAGCACCCCTCGAGGGGGGGTAGCCAAAAACATTCAGTACTTC.

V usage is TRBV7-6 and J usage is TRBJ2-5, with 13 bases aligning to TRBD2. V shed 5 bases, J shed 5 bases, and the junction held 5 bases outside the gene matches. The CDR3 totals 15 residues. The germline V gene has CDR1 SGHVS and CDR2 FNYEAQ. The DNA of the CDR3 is TGTGCCAGCAGCAGGACTAGCGGGGGCCGGGAGACCCAGTACTTC. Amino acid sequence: CASSRTSGGRETQYF.

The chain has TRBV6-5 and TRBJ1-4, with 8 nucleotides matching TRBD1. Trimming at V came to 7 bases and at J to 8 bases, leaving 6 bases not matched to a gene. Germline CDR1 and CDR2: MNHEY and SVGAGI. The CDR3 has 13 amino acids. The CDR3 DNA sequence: TGTGCCAGCAAGGACAGGGTCAGGGAAAAACTGTTTTTT. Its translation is CASKDRVREKLFF.